The rows below give T cell receptor beta chains drawn from one sample of a study of cytomegalovirus exposure and HLA in healthy donors. The table came from immunoSEQ multiplex PCR; TCRdb's copy has only in-frame clones and leaves some out. The table lists approximately 210,000 clones, about four fifths of them singletons. The sample was PBMCs. Receptors were obtained from a woman aged 45-60 years in good health and CMV-seronegative. Both conserved end residues are part of each CDR3. The D gene is left open where the match is weak. Rows may omit the clone size; those that give it use once, few, many or a size class.

clone size,V gene,J gene,D gene,CDR3 protein,CDR3 DNA
few,TRBV7-7,TRBJ1-6,TRBD1,CASSPGQNSPLHF,TGTGCTAGCAGCCCGGGACAGAATTCACCCCTCCACTTT
few,TRBV6-5,TRBJ1-1,TRBD1,CASRTGWNGEAFF,TGTGCCAGCAGGACAGGGTGGAATGGTGAAGCTTTCTTT
.,TRBV27,TRBJ2-7,TRBD1,CASSPADRDEQYF,TGTGCCAGCAGTCCGGCGGACAGGGACGAGCAGTACTTC
.,TRBV18,TRBJ1-4,TRBD1,CASSRTGNNEKLFF,TGTGCCAGCTCGCGGACAGGGAATAATGAAAAACTGTTTTTT
.,TRBV2,TRBJ1-1,.,CASRGPPAGEAFF,TGTGCCAGCAGGGGCCCCCCAGCGGGTGAAGCTTTCTTT
.,TRBV30,TRBJ2-5,TRBD2,CACNGGLAGPQETQYF,TGTGCCTGCAACGGTGGACTAGCTGGACCCCAAGAGACCCAGTACTTC
.,TRBV29-1,TRBJ2-1,TRBD2,CSVEEGPSGGEQFF,TGCAGCGTTGAAGAGGGGCCTAGCGGGGGGGAGCAGTTCTTC
.,TRBV19,TRBJ2-2,.,CASSIQGLGNTGELFF,TGTGCCAGTAGTATCCAGGGGTTGGGGAACACCGGGGAGCTGTTTTTT
.,TRBV7-6,TRBJ2-7,.,CASSLASGVYEQYF,TGTGCCAGCAGCTTAGCTTCGGGGGTCTACGAGCAGTACTTC
.,TRBV6-5,TRBJ1-1,.,CASSYSGKNTEAFF,TGTGCCAGCAGTTACTCGGGCAAGAACACTGAAGCTTTCTTT
.,TRBV7-9,TRBJ1-2,.,CASSLGATNYGYTF,TGTGCCAGCAGCTTAGGGGCCACCAACTATGGCTACACCTTC
.,TRBV5-1,TRBJ2-1,TRBD1,CASSLGQGIYNEQFF,TGCGCCAGCAGCTTGGGACAGGGGATCTACAATGAGCAGTTCTTC
.,TRBV6-4,TRBJ1-1,.,CASSDKLGEAFF,TGTGCCAGCAGTGACAAGCTGGGCGAAGCTTTCTTT
.,TRBV7-2,TRBJ1-1,.,CASSASGGVTEAFF,TGTGCCAGCAGCGCCTCGGGGGGAGTCACTGAAGCTTTCTTT
.,TRBV28,TRBJ1-5,.,CASSGSGAHQPQHF,TGTGCCAGCTCTGGGTCAGGGGCCCATCAGCCCCAGCATTTT
many,TRBV28,TRBJ2-7,.,CASSLTSSEQYF,TGTGCCAGCAGTCTCACTAGCAGCGAGCAGTACTTC
.,TRBV10-2,TRBJ2-7,.,CASSDKTYEQYF,TGCGCCAGCAGTGACAAAACCTACGAGCAGTACTTC
.,TRBV29-1,TRBJ1-2,TRBD1,CSATDRGARNYGYTF,TGCAGCGCTACGGACAGGGGCGCTCGAAACTATGGCTACACCTTC
.,TRBV18,TRBJ1-5,TRBD1,CASSPEGAVRQPQHF,TGTGCCAGCTCACCAGAGGGGGCAGTCCGTCAGCCCCAGCATTTT
.,TRBV18,TRBJ2-1,TRBD2,CASSPGLAGGLDEQFF,TGTGCCAGCTCACCGGGACTAGCGGGAGGGCTCGATGAGCAGTTCTTC
.,TRBV29-1,TRBJ1-5,TRBD1,CSVCGQGGTQPQHF,TGCAGCGTTTGCGGACAGGGGGGCACTCAGCCCCAGCATTTT
.,TRBV5-4,TRBJ1-2,.,CASSLERRGGYTF,TGTGCCAGCAGCTTGGAAAGGCGGGGAGGCTACACCTTC
.,TRBV7-8,TRBJ2-1,TRBD2,CASSLGPGLAAQRSFF,TGTGCCAGCAGCTTAGGGCCAGGACTAGCGGCCCAAAGGTCGTTCTTC
once,TRBV5-4,TRBJ2-3,.,CASRKTVLLGDTQYF,TGTGCCAGCAGGAAGACAGTCCTTCTGGGGGATACGCAGTATTTT
.,TRBV19,TRBJ1-1,TRBD1,CASSIVNRGRTEAFF,TGTGCCAGTAGTATAGTTAACAGGGGAAGGACTGAAGCTTTCTTT
.,TRBV28,TRBJ1-1,.,CASSITSLNTEAFF,TGTGCCAGCAGTATAACATCGCTGAACACTGAAGCTTTCTTT